Shown below are 2 T cell receptor beta chains from a single sample sequenced in a study of blood T cells in healthy people across ages. Next came a second PCR, run for about 7 to 12 cycles, which used a sample-barcoded 5' primer along with a J-beta primer mix. TCRdb processed the 5' RACE reads anew with MiXCR; each CDR3 protein has one entry. The repertoire has around 1.5 million distinct CDR3 sequences, about 35% of them found once; the top ten carry 11%. The material sequenced was blood. These receptors originate from a woman under 40 in good health.

The chain uses TRBV28 and TRBJ2-7; D may be TRBD1 or TRBD2 (5 bases each). Germline V CDR1 and CDR2: MDHEN, SYDVKM. The germline V and J ends were trimmed by 8 bases and 3 bases, with 20 bases remaining between them. The CDR3 has 15 amino acids. The chain's CDR3 is CASHPRAGWIYEQYF. CDR3 sequence (DNA): TGTGCCAGCCATCCGAGGGCAGGGTGGATCTACGAGCAGTACTTC.

This clonotype has just a few counts. The rearrangement uses TRBV28 and TRBJ1-2, with D unresolved. In germline, CDR1 is MDHEN, CDR2 SYDVKM. This CDR3 has 17 amino acids. Trimming cost V 2 bases and J 3 bases, with 19 bases left between them. In nucleotides, the CDR3 is TGTGCCAGCAGTTTAGGTCCCGGCGAGGCACTAGACTATGGCTACACCTTC. It is translated as CASSLGPGEALDYGYTF.